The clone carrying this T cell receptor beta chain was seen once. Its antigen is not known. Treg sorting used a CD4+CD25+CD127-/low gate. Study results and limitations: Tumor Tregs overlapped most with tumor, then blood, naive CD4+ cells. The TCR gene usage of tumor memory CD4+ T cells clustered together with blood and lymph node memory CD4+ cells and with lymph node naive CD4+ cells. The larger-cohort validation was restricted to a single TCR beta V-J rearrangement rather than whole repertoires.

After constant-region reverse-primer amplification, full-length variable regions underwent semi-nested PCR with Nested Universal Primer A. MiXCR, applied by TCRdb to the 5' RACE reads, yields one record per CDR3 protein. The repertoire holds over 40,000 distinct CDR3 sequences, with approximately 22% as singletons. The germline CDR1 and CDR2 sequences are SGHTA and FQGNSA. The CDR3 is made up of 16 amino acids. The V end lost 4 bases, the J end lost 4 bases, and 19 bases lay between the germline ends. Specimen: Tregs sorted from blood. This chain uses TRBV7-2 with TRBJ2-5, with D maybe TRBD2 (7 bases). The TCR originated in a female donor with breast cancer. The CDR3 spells CASSSRGGAGRETQYF. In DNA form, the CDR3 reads TGTGCCAGCAGCTCAAGGGGGGGGGCAGGCCGAGAGACCCAGTACTTC.